This TCR beta chain is from a study of regulatory and conventional T cells in RAG deficiency. Produced via immunoSEQ multiplex PCR; TCRdb's table is partial and in-frame only. The table includes approximately 10,000 clones, around 94% detected once. General study points: Shorter CDR3s in all patient subsets; >75% Treg-Tconv overlap in Omenn.

Blood CD4+ CD25-high CD127-low regulatory T cells supplied the genomic DNA template. The ends lost 0 bases at V and 7 bases at J; junction bases unmatched: 10. Germline CDR1 reads SQVTM; CDR2 reads ANQGSEA. This CDR3 region has 15 residues. In the case of this clone: What it binds is unknown.

These data also formed part of another study, on regulatory T cells. That work adds: The primer mix had 52 TRBV and 13 TRBJ primers.

The chain has TRBV29-1 and TRBJ2-5; TRBD1 matches 8 bases. Source material: CD127- CD25+ CD4+ Tregs sorted from blood. The origin of this receptor is a human donor in good health. CDR3 loop: CSVEDPDRATGTQYF. Written as DNA, the CDR3 is TGCAGCGTTGAAGATCCGGACAGGGCCACGGGGACCCAGTACTTC.